This TCR beta chain comes out of a study of T cells in Graves' hyperthyroidism and ophthalmopathy (dated by TCRdb to 2018 to 2020). Concerning the study at large: Peripheral blood samples were taken at initial diagnosis, before any treatment was given. According to the paper, TCR Vbeta CDR3 sequencing was carried out on more than 120 peripheral blood samples, which came from more than 40 ophthalmopathy, 80 or so hyperthyroidism and about 17 progressor patients. In six Graves' hyperthyroidism patients, the study also compared T-cell repertoires from thyroid tissue with T-cell repertoires from blood. After blood sampling, hyperthyroidism patients were treated with methimazole at a starting dose of 30 mg daily, and ophthalmopathy patients were treated with high-dose intravenous methylprednisolone. Prospective prediction of ophthalmopathy was tested in an independent validation cohort of fewer than 20 hyperthyroidism patients and 15 to 17 patients who later progressed to ophthalmopathy. The approximately 100 discovery patients were divided at random into training and test sets in a 7:3 ratio. A discovery cohort of around 98 patients, roughly 45 with Graves' ophthalmopathy and under 60 with stable Graves' hyperthyroidism, was used to find distinguishing TCR V-J signatures. What the study reported, not specific to this receptor: Most expanded thyroid clonotypes (frequency above 0.001) were also detected in blood, a finding suggesting that blood repertoires may reflect thyroid immune responses. Sample size was not statistically predetermined, and investigators were not blinded to group allocation. A 13 V-J signature model separated ophthalmopathy from stable hyperthyroidism, with approximately 86% sensitivity and about 81% specificity in cross-validation and 80%/75% in testing. In validation, the model predicted progression to ophthalmopathy with over 65% sensitivity and 72% to 85% specificity, a median of 6.5 months before onset.

As regards this clonotype: The clone's antigen remains unknown. Within one base of it there is no much larger clone, and no base qualities were kept.

The CDR3, from cysteine to phenylalanine, totals 17 residues. Here the CDR3 DNA is all that survives: 51 bases in frame from base 1. Trimming accounts for 6 bases at V and 3 bases at J, while the number of junction bases matched to no gene is 14. Ophthalmopathy patients had moderately to severely active disease, Clinical Activity Score of at least 3, NOSPECS grade of at least 4, and duration under 3 months. The study excluded patients with uncontrolled infections, other autoimmune diseases, pregnancy or lactation. Diagnoses relied on clinical symptoms, serum thyroxine and TRAb, thyroid ultrasound and orbital computed tomography. PBMCs were separated from roughly 9.3 ml of fresh peripheral blood using Ficoll-Paque density gradient centrifugation. Trizol reagent was used to extract total RNA, and RNA quality was then checked on an Agilent 2100 Bioanalyzer. Amplification of TCR beta CDR3 regions was carried out from RNA transcripts. The TCR CDR3 was subjected to a first round of RT-PCR using the HTBI primer set and the Qiagen OneStep RT-PCR kit. Libraries were constructed in a second round of multiplex PCR, after which size selection and purification were performed. Libraries were sequenced paired-end with 100 bp reads on an Illumina HiSeq2000. The study's own analysis went as follows. SOAPnuke was used to process the raw data, throwing out any read that contained adapters or uncalled bases, had a mean Phred below 15, or lacked an exact constant-primer or identifier match. High-quality paired reads were merged using COPE v1.2.5, and each unique nucleotide sequence was defined as a clonotype. MiTCR v1.1 was used to align clonotypes to the IMGT TRBV, TRBD and TRBJ reference segments. Only V-J combinations with frequency above 0.0001, covering 99% to 99.2% of repertoires, were analysed. The TCS score was defined as the ratio of F50 (clonal expansion) to E x V (chaos), calculated using BLOSUM62-based TCRdist between CDR3 peptides within each V-J. Welch's t-statistics and random forest reduced approximately 520 V-J features to 10 to 15, which were used in a naive Bayes classifier (R e1071). TCRdb handled the public reads itself, with Q25 trimming in fastp and clone calling in MiXCR, and kept productive beta chains. Each entry merges the rows of one CDR3 protein and shows their most common DNA and genes. The V and J calls and clone size come from TCRdb's table, not from the authors' own analysis. In all, the sample holds hundreds of thousands of distinct CDR3 sequences, and approximately 25% of those were seen once. The ten largest clonotypes hold over 9% of the sample.

Recombination connected TRBV12-3 or TRBV12-4 to TRBJ1-5, with 7 bases in between that match TRBD1. The sequence derives from a woman aged 25 to 39 with Graves' ophthalmopathy. What was sequenced was blood. The bases read TGTGCCAGCAGCCTCCAGGGGGGGGGATGGCCCAATCAGCCCCAGCATTTT. It codes for CASSLQGGGWPNQPQHF.